Sequencing of this T cell receptor (beta chain) was carried out in a study of CD8+ T cells in alopecia areata. About the research overall: Female C3H/HeJ recipients aged roughly 7-10 weeks got skin from C3H/HeJ graft donors aged roughly 6-12 months that had spontaneous alopecia.

Comments on this clone: Its specificity is not known. Genes and germline are mouse. The read ends 4 residues early relative to the CDR3; the germline J gene fills the gap. The same CDR3 is also encoded by other DNA sequences in this sample.

Study-level results: Higher clonality than in normal scalp was seen in lesional scalp, especially alopecia totalis/universalis. Patients shared TCRs less clearly than mice did, possibly owing to HLA.

CDR3 length: 17 residues. J lost 0 bases, V lost 0 bases, and 3 bases had no gene match. Germline V CDR1 and CDR2: NSQYPW, LRSPGD (reference sequence). TCR sequencing used cDNA made by reverse transcription of extracted RNA. The repertoire was sequenced with immunoSEQ multiplex PCR; TCRdb's copy has only in-frame clones and lacks some. The sample yields roughly 120,000 clones, without any singletons. The receptor comes from a C3H/HeJ mouse with alopecia areata. Strain haplotype (MHC): H2-k. The V gene is TRBV1, the J gene TRBJ1-1, with 11 positions matching TRBD1. Sequenced: lesional skin. Partial CDR3 DNA: TGCACCTGCAGTGCAGATCCGGGACAGGGGGCAAACACA. Residues: CTCSADPGQGANT. Given in full, the CDR3 is CTCSADPGQGANTEVFF.